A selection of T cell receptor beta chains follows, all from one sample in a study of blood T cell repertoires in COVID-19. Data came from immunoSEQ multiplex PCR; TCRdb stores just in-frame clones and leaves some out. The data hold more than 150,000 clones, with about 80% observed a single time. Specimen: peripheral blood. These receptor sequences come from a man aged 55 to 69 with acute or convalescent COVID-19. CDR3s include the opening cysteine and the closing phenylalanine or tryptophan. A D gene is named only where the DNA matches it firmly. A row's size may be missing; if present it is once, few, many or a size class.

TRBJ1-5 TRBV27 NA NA CASGALGQGSQPQHF TGTGCCAGCGGGGCGCTCGGGCAGGGGTCTCAGCCCCAGCATTTT
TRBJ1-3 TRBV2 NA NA CASSPAESSGNTIYF TGTGCCAGCAGTCCCGCCGAGAGCTCTGGAAACACCATATATTTT
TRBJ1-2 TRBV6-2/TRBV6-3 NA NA CASSRRDTHAVRNYGYTF TGTGCCAGCAGTCGCCGGGACACCCATGCCGTACGAAACTATGGCTACACCTTC
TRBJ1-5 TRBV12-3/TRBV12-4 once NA CASSLADNQPQHF TGTGCCAGCAGTTTGGCAGACAATCAGCCCCAGCATTTT
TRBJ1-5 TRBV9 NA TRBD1 CASSEGIQGAFPQHF TGTGCCAGCAGCGAAGGAATACAGGGGGCCTTTCCCCAGCATTTT
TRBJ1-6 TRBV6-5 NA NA CATRRSNSPLHF TGTGCCACCAGGAGGTCTAATTCACCCCTCCACTTT
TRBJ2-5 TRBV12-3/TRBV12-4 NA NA CASSLMRVETQYF TGTGCCAGCAGTTTAATGAGAGTAGAGACCCAGTACTTC
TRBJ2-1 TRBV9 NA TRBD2 CASSVEVAGVKNEQFF TGTGCCAGCAGCGTAGAAGTAGCGGGAGTCAAGAATGAGCAGTTCTTC
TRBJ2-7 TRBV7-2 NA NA CASSLSYEQYF TGTGCCAGCAGCCTCAGCTACGAGCAGTACTTC
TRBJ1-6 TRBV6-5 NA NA CASRPPGSYSPLHF TGTGCCTCCCGACCCCCAGGTTCTTATTCACCCCTCCACTTT
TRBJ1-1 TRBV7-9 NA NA CASSLAGGNTEAFF TGTGCCAGCAGCTTAGCAGGCGGGAACACTGAAGCTTTCTTT
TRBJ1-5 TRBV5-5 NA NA CASTSGPFLNQPQHF TGTGCCAGCACCTCGGGTCCTTTTCTCAATCAGCCCCAGCATTTT
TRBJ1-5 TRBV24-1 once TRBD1 CATSAGGQGRGPQHF TGTGCCACCAGTGCGGGGGGACAGGGGCGTGGGCCCCAGCATTTT
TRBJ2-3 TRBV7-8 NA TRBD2 CASLGDGGAYTQYF TGTGCCAGCCTAGGCGACGGGGGGGCGTATACGCAGTATTTT
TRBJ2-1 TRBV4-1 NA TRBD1 CASSQLTLSTGGDEQFF TGCGCCAGCAGCCAACTGACCCTTTCGACAGGGGGCGATGAGCAGTTCTTC
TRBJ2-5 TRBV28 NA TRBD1 CASSLRGTGGETQYF TGTGCCAGCAGTTTAAGAGGGACAGGGGGGGAGACCCAGTACTTC
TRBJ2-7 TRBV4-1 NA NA CASSQAWTPPGTEQYF TGCGCCAGCAGCCAAGCTTGGACACCTCCCGGAACCGAGCAGTACTTC
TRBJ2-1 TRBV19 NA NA CASSPDRAYNEQFF TGTGCCAGTAGTCCTGACAGAGCCTACAATGAGCAGTTCTTC
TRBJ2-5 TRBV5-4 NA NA CASSPAPELHQETQYF TGTGCCAGCAGCCCCGCCCCTGAGCTGCACCAAGAGACCCAGTACTTC
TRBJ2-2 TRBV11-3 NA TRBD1 CASSLRTGGSGELFF TGTGCCAGCAGCTTAAGGACAGGGGGCTCCGGGGAGCTGTTTTTT